The clone carrying this T cell receptor beta chain was detected many times. Its matching antigen is unknown. TCRdb called the 5' RACE reads again in MiXCR, with one record for every CDR3 protein. The profile shows about 210,000 distinct CDR3 sequences, around 8% of them singletons. V was trimmed by 9 bases and J by 4 bases, leaving 13 bases between them. The CDR3 spans 13 residues. This sample was included in a study of CD8 T cells in ankylosing spondylitis. Study-level findings and limits: There was reportedly significant enrichment of clones that were disease-linked in matched ankylosing spondylitis synovial fluid. About 8 highly homologous variants made up a TCR beta motif, and this motif appeared characteristic of ankylosing spondylitis blood.

The source material was blood, either unsorted or a sorted T cell fraction (not recorded which). The receptor comes from a female donor with ankylosing spondylitis or in good health (not recorded which). This chain joins TRBV12-3 or TRBV12-4 and TRBJ1-5, with D unclear. This CDR3 reads CASSPAGNQPQHF. The CDR3 coding sequence is TGTGCCAGTTCCCCCGCGGGTAATCAGCCCCAGCATTTT.